This TCR beta chain was obtained from a study of post-analysis software for immune sequencing data (dated by TCRdb to between 2015 and 2017). About the study as a whole: Relapsing-remitting, secondary progressive and progressive-relapsing multiple sclerosis were recorded as disease courses, and subtype annotation was lacking for some patients. The patient repertoires were set against around ten previously published healthy control repertoires from donors whose ages ranged from roughly 6 to 25 years. A subset of samples was prepared in parallel using single-end sample barcoding, then pooled and co-amplified after Illumina adapter ligation. The research as a whole found: Strong co-clustering of samples prepared in the same batch was shown by direct clustering with F measure, prompting a batch-effect correction. Significantly higher frequencies in patients than in controls were found for a few TRBV segments, including TRBV5-6, TRBV5-1 and TRBV20-1. Normalized Chao1 diversity was significantly lower in multiple sclerosis patients than controls, suggesting substantial peripheral T-cell clonal expansion. The multiple sclerosis patient group was slightly younger than the control group.

About this clonotype: It lacks a known antigen. No base quality information exists; no much larger clone differs at one position.

The library was produced with PCR. TCRdb names Illumina HiSeq 2500 as the instrument used. To reduce PCR and sequencing biases, unique molecular identifiers were built into the TCR beta cDNA libraries. About 500,000 cDNA molecules were obtained for every 1 to 10 million input T cells, so each molecule roughly corresponded to one T cell. The patient libraries were prepared and sequenced with the same protocol used for the earlier healthy control dataset. Samples belonging to the same batch were prepared together, multiplexed and sequenced on a shared HiSeq lane. On the authors' methods: MIGEC handled the raw barcoded reads, throwing out single-read molecular identifier groups before consensus assembly and CDR3 extraction. Clonotype tables were post-analysed with VDJtools, normalizing diversity by down-sampling all datasets to the smallest sample size. In repertoire overlap clustering, CDR3 amino acid sequences, but not nucleotide sequences, were matched to correct batch-related cross-sample contamination. TCRdb reran the public reads through fastp at Q25 and MiXCR, keeping productive beta chains. Every distinct CDR3 protein forms one entry, paired with its most common genes and DNA. The V and J calls and clone size come from TCRdb's table, not from the authors' own analysis. The sample has about half a million distinct CDR3 sequences on record, roughly 34% of them singletons. Roughly 6% of the sample goes to the ten largest clones.

TCR beta repertoires were profiled from peripheral blood of more than ten young patients with multiple sclerosis to demonstrate the VDJtools post-analysis software. The multiple sclerosis patients were children and adolescents between about 6 and 16 years of age. At the junction V is shortened by 6 bases and J by 5 bases; bases outside the gene matches: 16. The CDR3 holds 16 amino acids from the cysteine to the phenylalanine. The read is trimmed to its CDR3 DNA, 48 bases read in frame from base 1. CDR1 and CDR2 (SGHRS, YFSETQ) derive from the germline V gene. Sequenced input: blood. The rearranged segments are TRBV5-1 and TRBJ2-7; 8 central nucleotides agree with TRBD1. The source of this sequence is a girl aged 2-17 years with multiple sclerosis. The CDR3 here reads CASNNLVGQGVHEQYF. The DNA sequence is as follows: TGCGCCAGCAACAACTTAGTCGGACAGGGTGTCCACGAGCAGTACTTC.